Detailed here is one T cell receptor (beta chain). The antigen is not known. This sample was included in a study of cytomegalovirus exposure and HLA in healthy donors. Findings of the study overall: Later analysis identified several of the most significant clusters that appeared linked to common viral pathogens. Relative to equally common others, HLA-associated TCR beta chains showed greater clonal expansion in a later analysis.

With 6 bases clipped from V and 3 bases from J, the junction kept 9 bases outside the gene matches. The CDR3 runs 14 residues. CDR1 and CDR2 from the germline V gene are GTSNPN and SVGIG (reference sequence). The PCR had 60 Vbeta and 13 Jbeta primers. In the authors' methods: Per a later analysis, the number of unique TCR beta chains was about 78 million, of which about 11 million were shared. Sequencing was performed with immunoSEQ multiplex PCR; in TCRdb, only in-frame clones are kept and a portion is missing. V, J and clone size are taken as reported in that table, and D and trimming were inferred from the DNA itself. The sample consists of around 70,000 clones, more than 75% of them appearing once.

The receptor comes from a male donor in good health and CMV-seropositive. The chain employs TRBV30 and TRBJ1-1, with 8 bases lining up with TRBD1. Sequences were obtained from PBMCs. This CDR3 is CACSWQGAHTEAFF. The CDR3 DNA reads TGTGCCTGCTCCTGGCAGGGGGCACACACTGAAGCTTTCTTT.